This T cell receptor (beta chain) was found in a study of T cell responses to AZD1222 COVID-19 vaccine. Findings and limits, study-wide: Researchers took repertoire samples only after the peak T cell response had come. Nearly half of unique spike-specific TCRs reportedly avoided B.1.351 and B.1.1.7 mutated regions.

A word on this clone: Antigen: not known.

This table comes from immunoSEQ multiplex PCR, and its TCRdb copy is limited to in-frame clones, with some not included. This table has around 140,000 clones, roughly 90% appearing once. Looked up from germline, CDR1 is SGHVS and CDR2 is FNYEAQ. The CDR3 is 15 residues long. Trimming cost V 1 base and J 3 bases; bases outside gene matches: 6. The TCR was taken from an adult in good health. The genes are TRBV7-6 and TRBJ2-7, with 7 bases matching TRBD1. The starting material was peripheral blood, obtained on day 0 of AZD1222 vaccination. This CDR3 is CASSLGPGQNYEQYF. CDR3 nucleotides: TGTGCCAGCAGCTTAGGACCGGGACAGAACTACGAGCAGTACTTC. The entire variable domain, with the rest obtained from reference TRBV7-6 and TRBJ2-7, is as follows: GAGVSQSPRYKVTKRGQDVALRCDPISGHVSLYWYRQALGQGPEFLTYFNYEAQQDKSGLPNDRFSAERPEGSISTLTIQRTEQRDSAMYRCASSLGPGQNYEQYFGPGTRLTVT.